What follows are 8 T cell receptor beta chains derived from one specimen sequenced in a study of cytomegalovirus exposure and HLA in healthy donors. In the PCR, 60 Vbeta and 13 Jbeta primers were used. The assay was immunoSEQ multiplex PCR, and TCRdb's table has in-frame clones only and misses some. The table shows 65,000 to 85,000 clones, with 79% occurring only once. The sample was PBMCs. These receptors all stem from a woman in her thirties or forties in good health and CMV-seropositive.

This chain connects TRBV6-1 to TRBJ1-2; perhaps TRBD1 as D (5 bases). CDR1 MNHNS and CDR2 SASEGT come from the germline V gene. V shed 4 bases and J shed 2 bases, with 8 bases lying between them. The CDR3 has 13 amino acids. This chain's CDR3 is CASSVEGNYGYTF. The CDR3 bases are TGTGCCAGCAGTGTGGAGGGGAACTATGGCTACACCTTC.

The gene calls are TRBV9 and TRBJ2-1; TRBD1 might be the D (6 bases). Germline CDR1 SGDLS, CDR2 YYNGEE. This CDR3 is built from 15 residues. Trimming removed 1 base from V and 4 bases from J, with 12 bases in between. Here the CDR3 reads CASSVRGTQYNEQFF. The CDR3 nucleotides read TGTGCCAGCAGCGTACGAGGGACACAATACAATGAGCAGTTCTTC.

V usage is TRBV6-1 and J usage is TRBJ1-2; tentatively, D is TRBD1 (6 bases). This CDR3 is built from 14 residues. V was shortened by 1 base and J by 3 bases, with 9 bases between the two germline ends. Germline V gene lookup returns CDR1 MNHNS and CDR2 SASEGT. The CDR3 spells CASSEEGVDYGYTF. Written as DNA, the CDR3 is TGTGCCAGCAGTGAAGAGGGGGTTGACTATGGCTACACCTTC.

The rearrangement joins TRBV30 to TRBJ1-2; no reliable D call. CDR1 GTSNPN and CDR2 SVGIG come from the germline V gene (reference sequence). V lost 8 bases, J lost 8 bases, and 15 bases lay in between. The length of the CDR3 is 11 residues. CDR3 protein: CAGGRVEGYTF. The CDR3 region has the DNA TGTGCCGGAGGGAGAGTAGAGGGCTACACCTTC.

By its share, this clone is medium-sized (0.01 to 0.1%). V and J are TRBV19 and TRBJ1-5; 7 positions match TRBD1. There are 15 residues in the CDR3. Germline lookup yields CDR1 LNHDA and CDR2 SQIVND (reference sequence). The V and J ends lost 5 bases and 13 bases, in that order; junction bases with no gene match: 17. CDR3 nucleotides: TGTGCCAGTAGTCTACCCGGGACAGCTGTCGTACCACAGCATTTT. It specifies CASSLPGTAVVPQHF.

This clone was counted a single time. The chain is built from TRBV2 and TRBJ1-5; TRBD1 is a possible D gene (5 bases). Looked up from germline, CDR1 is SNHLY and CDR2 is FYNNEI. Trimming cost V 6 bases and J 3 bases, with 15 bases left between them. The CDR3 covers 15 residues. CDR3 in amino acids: CASSGGTADNQPQHF. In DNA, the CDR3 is TGTGCCAGCAGCGGGGGGACGGCGGACAATCAGCCCCAGCATTTT.

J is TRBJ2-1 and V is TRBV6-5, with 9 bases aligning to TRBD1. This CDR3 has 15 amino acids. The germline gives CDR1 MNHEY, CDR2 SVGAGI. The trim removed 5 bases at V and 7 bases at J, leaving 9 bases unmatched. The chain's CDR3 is CASSPHRGRGNEQFF. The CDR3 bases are TGTGCCAGCAGTCCCCACAGGGGGCGCGGGAATGAGCAGTTCTTC.

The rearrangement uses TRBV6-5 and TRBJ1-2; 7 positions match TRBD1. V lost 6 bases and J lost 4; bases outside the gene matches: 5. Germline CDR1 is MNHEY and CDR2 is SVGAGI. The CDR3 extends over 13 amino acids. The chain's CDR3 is CASSYRGIYGYTF. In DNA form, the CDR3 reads TGTGCCAGCAGCTACAGGGGAATCTATGGCTACACCTTC.